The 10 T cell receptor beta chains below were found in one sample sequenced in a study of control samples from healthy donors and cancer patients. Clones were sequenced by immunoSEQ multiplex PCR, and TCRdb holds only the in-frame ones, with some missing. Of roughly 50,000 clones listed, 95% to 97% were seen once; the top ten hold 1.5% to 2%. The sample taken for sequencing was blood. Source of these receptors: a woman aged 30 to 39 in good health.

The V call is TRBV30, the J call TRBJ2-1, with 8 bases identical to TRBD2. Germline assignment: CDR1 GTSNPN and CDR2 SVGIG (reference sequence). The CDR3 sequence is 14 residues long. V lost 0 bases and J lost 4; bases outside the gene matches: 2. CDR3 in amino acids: CAWSVLAAYNEQFF. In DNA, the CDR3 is TGTGCCTGGAGTGTACTAGCGGCTTACAATGAGCAGTTCTTC.

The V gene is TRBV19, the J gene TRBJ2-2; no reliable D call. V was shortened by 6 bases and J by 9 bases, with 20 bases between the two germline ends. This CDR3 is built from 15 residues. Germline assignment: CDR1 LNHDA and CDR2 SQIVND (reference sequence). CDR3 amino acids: CASSRGVNRVWELFF. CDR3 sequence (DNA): TGTGCCAGTAGCCGCGGAGTTAATCGGGTCTGGGAGCTGTTTTTT.

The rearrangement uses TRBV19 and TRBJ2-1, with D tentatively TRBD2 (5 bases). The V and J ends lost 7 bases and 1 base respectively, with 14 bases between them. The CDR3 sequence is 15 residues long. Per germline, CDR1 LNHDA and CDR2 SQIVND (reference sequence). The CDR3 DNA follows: TGTGCCAGTAATCAGCTAGGGAGTTCCTACAATGAGCAGTTCTTC. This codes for CASNQLGSSYNEQFF.

The CDR3 sequence is CASSFPLTGVETQYF. In nucleotides, the CDR3 is TGTGCCAGCAGTTTTCCCCTAACAGGGGTTGAGACCCAGTACTTC. V and J are TRBV28 and TRBJ2-5, with 7 bases fitting TRBD1. The V gene end was trimmed by 3 bases and the J gene end by 5 bases; junction bases not matched to a gene: 9. The CDR3 has 15 residues. CDR1 and CDR2 (germline): MDHEN, SYDVKM.

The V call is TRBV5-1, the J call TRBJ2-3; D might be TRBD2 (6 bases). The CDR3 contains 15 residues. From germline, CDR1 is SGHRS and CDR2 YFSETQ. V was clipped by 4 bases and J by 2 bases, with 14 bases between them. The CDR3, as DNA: TGCGCCAGCAGCCAGACGGGGGTTCACACAGATACGCAGTATTTT. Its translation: CASSQTGVHTDTQYF. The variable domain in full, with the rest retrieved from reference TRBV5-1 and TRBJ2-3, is KAGVTQTPRYLIKTRGQQVTLSCSPISGHRSVSWYQQTPGQGLQFLFEYFSETQRNKGNFPGRFSGRQFSNSRSEMNVSTLELGDSALYLCASSQTGVHTDTQYFGPGTRLTVL.

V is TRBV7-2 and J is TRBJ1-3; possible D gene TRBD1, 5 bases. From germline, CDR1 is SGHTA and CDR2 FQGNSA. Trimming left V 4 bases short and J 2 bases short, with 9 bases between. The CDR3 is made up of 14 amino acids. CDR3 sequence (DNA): TGTGCCAGCAGCTCAGGGAGCACTGGAAACACCATATATTTT. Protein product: CASSSGSTGNTIYF.

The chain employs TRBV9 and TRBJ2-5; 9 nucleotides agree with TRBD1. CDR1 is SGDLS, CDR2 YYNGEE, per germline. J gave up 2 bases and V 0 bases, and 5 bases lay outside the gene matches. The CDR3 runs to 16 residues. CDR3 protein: CASSVAPGTGQETQYF. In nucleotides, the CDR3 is TGTGCCAGCAGCGTAGCCCCCGGGACAGGGCAAGAGACCCAGTACTTC.

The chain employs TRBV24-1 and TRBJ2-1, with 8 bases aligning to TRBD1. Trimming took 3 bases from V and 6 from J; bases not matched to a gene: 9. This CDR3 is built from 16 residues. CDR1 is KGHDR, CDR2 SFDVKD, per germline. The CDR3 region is CATSDPGQGHVNEQFF. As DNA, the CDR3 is TGTGCCACCAGTGATCCAGGACAGGGTCACGTCAATGAGCAGTTCTTC.

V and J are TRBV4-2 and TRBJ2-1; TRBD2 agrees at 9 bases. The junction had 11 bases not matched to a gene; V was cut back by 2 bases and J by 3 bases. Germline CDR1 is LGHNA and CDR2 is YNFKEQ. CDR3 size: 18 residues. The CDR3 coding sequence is TGTGCCAGCAGCCAACCCACTACGGGACTAGCCAACTACAATGAGCAGTTCTTC. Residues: CASSQPTTGLANYNEQFF.

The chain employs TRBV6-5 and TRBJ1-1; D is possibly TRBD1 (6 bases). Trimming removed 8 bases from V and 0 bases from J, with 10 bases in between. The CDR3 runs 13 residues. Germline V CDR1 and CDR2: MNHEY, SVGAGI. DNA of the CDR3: TGTGCCAGCGGACACAGGGTGAACACTGAAGCTTTCTTT. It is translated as CASGHRVNTEAFF.